This is a list of T cell receptor beta chains from one sample in a study of human T cells and chemical hapten exposure. From the RACE reads, TCRdb called clonotypes with MiXCR, one entry per CDR3 protein. The table includes more than 70,000 distinct CDR3 sequences, around 9.9% detected once. The material sequenced was whole blood, taken in connection with sensitization to the hapten diphenylcyclopropenone (DPC). These receptors originate from a woman in her 30s with alopecia areata. Some clones in this sample may be carry-over from other donors' samples. Each CDR3 is given with its conserved first and last residue. Each record gives: clone size, J gene, D gene, V gene, CDR3 protein, CDR3 DNA. A D gene is named only where the DNA matches it firmly. Clone size is given for some rows only: seen once, a few or many times, or a class if the clone is expanded.

size: many
J: TRBJ1-5
D: TRBD1
V: TRBV20-1
CDR3: CSARVTGAETQPQHF
DNA: TGCAGTGCTAGAGTGACAGGGGCGGAAACTCAGCCCCAGCATTTT

size: many
J: TRBJ2-3
D: NA
V: TRBV28
CDR3: CASSLSADTQYF
DNA: TGTGCCAGCAGCTTAAGTGCAGATACGCAGTATTTT

size: many
J: TRBJ1-3
D: NA
V: TRBV15
CDR3: CATSRGSGTGNTIYF
DNA: TGTGCCACCAGCAGAGGTTCAGGGACTGGAAACACCATATATTTT

size: NA
J: TRBJ2-1
D: TRBD2
V: TRBV6-1
CDR3: CASSRASGCNEQFF
DNA: TGTGCCAGCAGTCGGGCTAGCGGCTGCAATGAGCAGTTCTTC

size: many
J: TRBJ1-2
D: NA
V: TRBV10-3
CDR3: CAISELGYLPNLELNYGYTF
DNA: TGTGCCATCAGTGAATTGGGGTATTTACCAAACCTGGAGCTAAACTATGGCTACACCTTC

size: many
J: TRBJ1-2
D: NA
V: TRBV28
CDR3: CASSLQTYGYTF
DNA: TGTGCCAGCAGTCTGCAGACCTATGGCTACACCTTC

size: few
J: TRBJ2-1
D: TRBD2
V: TRBV19
CDR3: CAISSGSSYNEQFF
DNA: TGTGCCATCTCTAGCGGGAGCTCCTACAATGAGCAGTTCTTC

size: many
J: TRBJ1-4
D: NA
V: TRBV28
CDR3: CASSRGPTNEKLFF
DNA: TGTGCCAGCAGCCGTGGACCAACTAATGAAAAACTGTTTTTT

size: few
J: TRBJ1-1
D: NA
V: TRBV27
CDR3: CASSSSGTGARAFF
DNA: TGTGCCAGCAGTTCTTCCGGGACGGGGGCTCGAGCTTTCTTT

size: NA
J: TRBJ2-7
D: NA
V: TRBV7-2
CDR3: CASSLAGGIYNSYEQYF
DNA: TGTGCCAGCAGCTTAGCTGGCGGGATCTACAACTCCTACGAGCAGTACTTC

size: few
J: TRBJ2-3
D: NA
V: TRBV28
CDR3: CASSPERASTQYF
DNA: TGTGCCAGCAGTCCGGAACGGGCGTCTACGCAGTATTTT

size: many
J: TRBJ1-5
D: NA
V: TRBV6-5
CDR3: CASGPMGGFNQPQHF
DNA: TGTGCCAGCGGCCCGATGGGCGGATTCAATCAGCCCCAGCATTTT

size: many
J: TRBJ2-3
D: TRBD1
V: TRBV29-1
CDR3: CSVAKTGGHADTQYF
DNA: TGCAGCGTCGCAAAGACAGGGGGCCACGCAGATACGCAGTATTTT

size: many
J: TRBJ1-4
D: NA
V: TRBV7-8
CDR3: CASSLVRINEKLFF
DNA: TGTGCCAGCAGCTTAGTCAGGATAAATGAAAAACTGTTTTTT

size: NA
J: TRBJ1-1
D: NA
V: TRBV16
CDR3: CASSRYAGTTEAFF
DNA: TGTGCCAGCAGCCGATACGCCGGGACAACTGAAGCTTTCTTT

size: few
J: TRBJ2-3
D: NA
V: TRBV7-9
CDR3: CASSPAPTSTDTQYF
DNA: TGTGCCAGCAGCCCCGCGCCGACTAGCACAGATACGCAGTATTTT

size: many
J: TRBJ2-1
D: NA
V: TRBV12-3/TRBV12-4
CDR3: CASTNINEQFF
DNA: TGTGCCAGCACCAACATTAATGAGCAGTTCTTC

size: NA
J: TRBJ2-3
D: NA
V: TRBV20-1
CDR3: CSASGTSTDTQYF
DNA: TGCAGTGCTTCCGGGACCTCCACAGATACGCAGTATTTT

size: many
J: TRBJ2-3
D: TRBD2
V: TRBV20-1
CDR3: CSARAPGTSTPDTQYF
DNA: TGCAGTGCCCGTGCTCCCGGGACTAGCACCCCAGATACGCAGTATTTT

size: many
J: TRBJ2-1
D: TRBD1
V: TRBV6-4
CDR3: CASSDEGASNEQFF
DNA: TGTGCCAGCAGTGACGAGGGGGCGAGCAATGAGCAGTTCTTC

size: few
J: TRBJ2-7
D: NA
V: TRBV27
CDR3: CASSTRDNSYEQYF
DNA: TGTGCCAGCAGTACAAGGGACAATTCCTACGAGCAGTACTTC

size: many
J: TRBJ2-7
D: NA
V: TRBV20-1
CDR3: CSARVHLPSYEQYF
DNA: TGCAGTGCTAGAGTACACTTACCCTCCTACGAGCAGTACTTC

size: NA
J: TRBJ2-7
D: TRBD1
V: TRBV20-1
CDR3: CSARDPSGTEPYEQYF
DNA: TGCAGTGCTAGAGATCCCTCCGGGACAGAGCCCTACGAGCAGTACTTC